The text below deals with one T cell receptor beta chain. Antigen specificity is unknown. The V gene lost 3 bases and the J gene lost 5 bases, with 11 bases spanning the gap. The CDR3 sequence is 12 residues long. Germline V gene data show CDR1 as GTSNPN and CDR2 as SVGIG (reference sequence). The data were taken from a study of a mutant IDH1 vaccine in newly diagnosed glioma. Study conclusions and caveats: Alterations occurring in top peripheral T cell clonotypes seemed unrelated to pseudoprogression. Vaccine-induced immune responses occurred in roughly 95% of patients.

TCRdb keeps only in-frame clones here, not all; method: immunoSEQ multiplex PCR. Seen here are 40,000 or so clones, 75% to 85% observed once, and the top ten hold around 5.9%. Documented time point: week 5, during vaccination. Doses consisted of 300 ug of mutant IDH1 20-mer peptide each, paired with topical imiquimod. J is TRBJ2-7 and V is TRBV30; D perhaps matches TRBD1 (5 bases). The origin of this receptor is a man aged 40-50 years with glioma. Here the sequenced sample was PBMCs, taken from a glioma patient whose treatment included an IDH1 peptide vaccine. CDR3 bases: TGTGCCTGGAGCCCCCAGGGCGACGAGCAGTACTTC. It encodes CAWSPQGDEQYF.